This TCR beta chain was identified during a study of blood T cell repertoires in COVID-19. Authors' methods: For nucleated cells, counts were estimated from reference gene primer amplification. Produced via immunoSEQ multiplex PCR; TCRdb's table is partial and in-frame only. V and J calls and clone size are those listed in that table; D and trimming were worked out from the DNA. The table records about 88,000 clones, around 90% of them present only once. J gave up 7 bases and V 2 bases, and 9 bases lay outside the gene matches. The CDR3 covers 17 residues. Germline V gene sequence: CDR1 MRHNA, CDR2 SNTAGT.

This chain joins TRBV6-4 and TRBJ1-6; TRBD1 matches at 9 bases. Sequencing was done on a sample of peripheral blood. This clonotype was obtained from a human donor with active COVID-19. The donor label of this sample is uncertain. The CDR3 reads CASSDHGQGIQNSPLHF. CDR3 sequence (DNA): TGTGCCAGCAGTGACCATGGACAGGGGATTCAGAATTCACCCCTCCACTTT.